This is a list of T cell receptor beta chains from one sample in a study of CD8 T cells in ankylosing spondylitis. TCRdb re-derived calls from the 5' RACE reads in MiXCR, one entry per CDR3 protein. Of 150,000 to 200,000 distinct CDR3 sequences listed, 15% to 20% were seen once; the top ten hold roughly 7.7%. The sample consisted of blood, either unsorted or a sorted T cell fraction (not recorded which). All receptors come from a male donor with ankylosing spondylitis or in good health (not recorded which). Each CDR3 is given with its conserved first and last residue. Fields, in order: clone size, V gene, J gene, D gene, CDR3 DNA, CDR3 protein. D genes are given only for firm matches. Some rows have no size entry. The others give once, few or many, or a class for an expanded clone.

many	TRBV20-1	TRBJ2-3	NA	TGCAGTGCTAGGGGGGCGAATACGCAGTATTTT	CSARGANTQYF
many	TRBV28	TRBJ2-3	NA	TGTGCCAGCAGTTTGAGGGAGCCACGAACGCAGTATTTT	CASSLREPRTQYF
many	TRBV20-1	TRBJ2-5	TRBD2	TGCAGTGCTTTAAGTGCGGGAGGGCCTTATGTGCAAGAGACCCAGTACTTC	CSALSAGGPYVQETQYF
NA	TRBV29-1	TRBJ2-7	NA	TGCAGCGTTGTGGAGAGGGCCTCCTACGAGCAGTACTTC	CSVVERASYEQYF
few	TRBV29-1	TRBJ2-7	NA	TGCAGCGTTGAAGATCCTGCGGGGCGGGAGCAGTACTTC	CSVEDPAGREQYF
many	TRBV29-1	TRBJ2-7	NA	TGCAGCGTTGTCCCTCGGGGCTCCTACGAGCAGTACTTC	CSVVPRGSYEQYF
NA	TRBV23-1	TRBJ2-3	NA	TGCGCCAGCACCACTTCCGGGACCCTGGTTGCAGATACGCAGTATTTT	CASTTSGTLVADTQYF
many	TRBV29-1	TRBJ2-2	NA	TGCAGCGTGGGGGTTTCGGGGAACACCGGGGAGCTGTTTTTT	CSVGVSGNTGELFF
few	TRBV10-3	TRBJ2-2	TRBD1	TGTGCCATCAGTACAGGGGCCGGGGAGCTGTTTTTT	CAISTGAGELFF
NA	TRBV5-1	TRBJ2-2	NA	TGCGCCAGCAGCCCAACCGACCGAGGTGGTACCGGGGAGCTGTTTTTT	CASSPTDRGGTGELFF
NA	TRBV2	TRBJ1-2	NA	TGTGCCAGCAGTGAGCGCGGCAGGCAACACTATGGCTACACCTTC	CASSERGRQHYGYTF
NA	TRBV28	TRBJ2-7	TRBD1	TGTGCCAGCAGTCGACAGGGTCGGAGCGAGCAGTACTTC	CASSRQGRSEQYF
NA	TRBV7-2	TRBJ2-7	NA	TGTGCCAGCGGCGTCGGGCGTGGAAACGAGCAGTACTTC	CASGVGRGNEQYF
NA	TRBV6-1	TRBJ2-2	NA	TGTGCCAGCAGTGAAGACGACACCGGGGAGCTGTTTTTT	CASSEDDTGELFF
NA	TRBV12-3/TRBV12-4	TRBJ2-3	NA	TGTGCCAGCGGCCCGGGTAGCACAGATACGCAGTATTTT	CASGPGSTDTQYF
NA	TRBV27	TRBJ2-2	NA	TGTGCCAGCAGTTTGTGGCCCAACCGGGAGCTGTTTTTT	CASSLWPNRELFF
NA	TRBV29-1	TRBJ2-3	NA	TGCAGCGTTGTCAGGGAACTAGCCACAGATACGCAGTATTTT	CSVVRELATDTQYF
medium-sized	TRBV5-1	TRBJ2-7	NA	TGCGCCAGCAGCGACAGGGAGGCCTACGAGCAGTACTTC	CASSDREAYEQYF
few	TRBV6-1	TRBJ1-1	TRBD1	TGTGCCAGCAGTCCTGGGACAGGGGAAGGTAACACTGAAGCTTTCTTT	CASSPGTGEGNTEAFF
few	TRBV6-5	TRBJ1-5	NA	TGTGCCAGCAGTTCTGGGGCCACACGGGGTAATCAGCCCCAGCATTTT	CASSSGATRGNQPQHF
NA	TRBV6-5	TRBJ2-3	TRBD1	TGTGCCAGCAGTTACCTACTCGGCAGGGACAGGGCAGGAGATACGCAGTATTTT	CASSYLLGRDRAGDTQYF
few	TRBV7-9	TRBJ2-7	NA	TGTGCCAGCAGCCCCAACGAAGAGCAGTACTTC	CASSPNEEQYF
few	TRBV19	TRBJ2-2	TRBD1	TGTGCCAGTATGTGGACAGGGAACTTGGCCGGGGAGCTGTTTTTT	CASMWTGNLAGELFF
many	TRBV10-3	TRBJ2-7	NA	TGTGCCATCAGTATTTCGGGCGATCCCTACGAGCAGTACTTC	CAISISGDPYEQYF
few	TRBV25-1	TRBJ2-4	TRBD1	TGTGCCAGCAGACCTAGAACAGGGGGCGTTTATGAAAACATTCAGTACTTC	CASRPRTGGVYENIQYF
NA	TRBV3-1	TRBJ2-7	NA	TGTGCCAGCAGCCAAGACCCCTTAGAGCAGTACTTC	CASSQDPLEQYF
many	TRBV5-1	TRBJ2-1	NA	TGCGCCAGCAGCCCACTTGGCTCCTACAATGAGCAGTTCTTC	CASSPLGSYNEQFF
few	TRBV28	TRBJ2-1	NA	TGTGCCAGCAGTTCGACTAGTCTTGAGCAGTTCTTC	CASSSTSLEQFF
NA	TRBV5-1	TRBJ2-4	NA	TGCGCCAGCAGCGTGGGACACAGGGAAGGATTGAGCGGGTCAGCCAAAAACATTCAGTACTTC	CASSVGHREGLSGSAKNIQYF
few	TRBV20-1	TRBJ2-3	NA	TGCAGTGCTAGAGGAGAAGGAGATACGCAGTATTTT	CSARGEGDTQYF
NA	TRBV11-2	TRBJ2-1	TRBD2	TGTGCCAGCAGCCGCAGACTAGCGGGGGTTTACAATGAGCAGTTCTTC	CASSRRLAGVYNEQFF
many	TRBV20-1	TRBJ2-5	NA	TGCAGTGCTTCGTCGACTGACACTGTGGAGACCCAGTACTTC	CSASSTDTVETQYF
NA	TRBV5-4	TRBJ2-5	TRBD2	TGTGCCAGCGGCGGGACTAGCGGGAGTCGGGAGACCCAGTACTTC	CASGGTSGSRETQYF
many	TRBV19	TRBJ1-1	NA	TGTGCCAGTAAAGATCACGGGGGTCGGACTGAAGCTTTCTTT	CASKDHGGRTEAFF
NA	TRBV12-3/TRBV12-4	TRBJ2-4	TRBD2	TGTGCCAGCAGTTTAGTTGGGGGGGGGGTAGCCAAAAACATTCAGTACTTC	CASSLVGGGVAKNIQYF
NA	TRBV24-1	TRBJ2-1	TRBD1	TGTGCCACCAGCGGGCGGTGGGACAGGGGGTTGAATGAGCAGTTCTTC	CATSGRWDRGLNEQFF
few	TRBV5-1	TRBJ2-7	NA	TGCGCCAGCAGCTTACGCACGGGTGGATACGAGCAGTACTTC	CASSLRTGGYEQYF
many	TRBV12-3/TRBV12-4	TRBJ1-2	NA	TGTGCCAGCATTCCCGACAGTGGCTATGGCTACACCTTC	CASIPDSGYGYTF
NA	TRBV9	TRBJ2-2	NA	TGTGCCAACAGCGCTAATCCCAGGGAAAATTCCGGGGAGCTGTTTTTT	CANSANPRENSGELFF
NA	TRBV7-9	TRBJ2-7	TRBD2	TGTGCCAGCAGCATGCAGACTAGCAGAGCCTACGAGCAGTACTTC	CASSMQTSRAYEQYF
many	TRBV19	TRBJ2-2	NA	TGTGCCAGTATGAGGAGCGCGAACACCGGGGAGCTGTTTTTT	CASMRSANTGELFF
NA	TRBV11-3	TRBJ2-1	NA	TGTGTCAGCAGCCCTCTTTATGGAGGCGAGCAGTTCTTC	CVSSPLYGGEQFF
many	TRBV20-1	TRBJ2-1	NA	TGCAGTGCTAGAGATAGGGGGTACGATGAGCAGTTCTTC	CSARDRGYDEQFF
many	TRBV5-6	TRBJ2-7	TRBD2	TGTGCCAGCAGCCCGGGACTAGCGGGAGACTACGAGCAGTACTTC	CASSPGLAGDYEQYF
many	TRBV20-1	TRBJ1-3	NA	TGCAGTGCCGCCGCTGGAAACACCATATATTTT	CSAAAGNTIYF
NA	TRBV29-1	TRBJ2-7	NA	TGCAGCGCCGGACCCGGGTACGAGCAGTACTTC	CSAGPGYEQYF
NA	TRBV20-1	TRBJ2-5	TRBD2	TGCAGTGCTATCGCCACAGGGGGACTAGCGGGAGAGACCCAGTACTTC	CSAIATGGLAGETQYF
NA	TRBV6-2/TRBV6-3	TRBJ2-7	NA	TGTGCCAGCAGTTACTCGACAGGAGGCGAGCAGTACTTC	CASSYSTGGEQYF
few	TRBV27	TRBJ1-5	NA	TGTGCCAGCAGTCGGGGGGGCCTTAGCAATCAGCCCCAGCATTTT	CASSRGGLSNQPQHF
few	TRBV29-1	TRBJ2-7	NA	TGCAGCGCTACGGGGCTAGCTGAAGGTTACGAGCAGTACTTC	CSATGLAEGYEQYF
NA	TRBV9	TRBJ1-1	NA	TGTGCCAGCAGCGGCGGGACGGCTAACACTGAAGCTTTCTTT	CASSGGTANTEAFF
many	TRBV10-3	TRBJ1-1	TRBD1	TGTGCCATCAGCGAGGGACAGCAGAACACTGAAGCTTTCTTT	CAISEGQQNTEAFF